Reported below is one TCR beta chain. V lost 2 bases, J lost 1 base, and 11 bases stayed unmatched. This CDR3 region has 17 residues. Germline V gene sequence: CDR1 DFQATT, CDR2 SNEGSKA (reference sequence). Individual cDNA molecules were tagged with unique molecular identifiers. TCRdb reanalysed the 5' RACE reads using MiXCR and keeps one entry per CDR3 protein. The sample yields around 99,000 distinct CDR3 sequences, approximately 10% seen once. The data are from a study of early T cells in non-severe SARS-CoV-2 infection. This clonotype originated in an adult who was a healthcare worker with PCR-confirmed SARS-CoV-2 infection or an uninfected control (not recorded which). The chain links TRBV20-1 to TRBJ2-3; 8 bases are shared with TRBD1. Sequenced: whole blood. The CDR3 nucleotides read TGCAGTGCTAGAAGTGCGTTTGGGACAGGAGGCACAGATACGCAGTATTTT. It encodes CSARSAFGTGGTDTQYF.